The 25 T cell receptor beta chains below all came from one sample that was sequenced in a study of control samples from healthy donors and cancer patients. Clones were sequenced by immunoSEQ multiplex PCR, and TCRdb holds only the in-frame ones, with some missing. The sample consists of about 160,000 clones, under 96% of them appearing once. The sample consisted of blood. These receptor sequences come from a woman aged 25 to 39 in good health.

The CDR3 nucleotides read TGTGCCTGGAGCCTGCTCGGACAGACGAACACCGGGGAGCTGTTTTTT. It encodes CAWSLLGQTNTGELFF. The rearrangement joins TRBV30 to TRBJ2-2, with D maybe TRBD1 (6 bases). The CDR3 has 16 amino acids. V was cut by 3 bases and J by 0 bases, with 14 bases left in between. Germline V gene lookup returns CDR1 GTSNPN and CDR2 SVGIG (reference sequence).

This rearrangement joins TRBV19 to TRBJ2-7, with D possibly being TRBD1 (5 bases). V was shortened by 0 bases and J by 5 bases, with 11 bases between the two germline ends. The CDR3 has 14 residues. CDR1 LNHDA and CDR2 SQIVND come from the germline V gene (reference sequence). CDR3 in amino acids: CASSIDRGTDEQYF. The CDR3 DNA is TGTGCCAGTAGTATAGATAGGGGCACGGACGAGCAGTACTTC.

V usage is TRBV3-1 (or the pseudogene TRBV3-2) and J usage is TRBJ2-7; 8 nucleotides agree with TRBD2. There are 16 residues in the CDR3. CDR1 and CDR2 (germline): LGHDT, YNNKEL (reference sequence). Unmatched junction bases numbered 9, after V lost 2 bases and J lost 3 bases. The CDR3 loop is CASSQRLGLAVYEQYF. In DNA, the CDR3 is TGTGCCAGCAGCCAAAGGTTAGGACTAGCAGTCTACGAGCAGTACTTC.

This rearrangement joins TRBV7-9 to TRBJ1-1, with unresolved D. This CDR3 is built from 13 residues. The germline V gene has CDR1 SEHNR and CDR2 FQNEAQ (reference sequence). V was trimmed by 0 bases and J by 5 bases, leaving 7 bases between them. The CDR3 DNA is TGTGCCAGCAGCTTAGCGCATGGGACTGAAGCTTTCTTT. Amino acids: CASSLAHGTEAFF.

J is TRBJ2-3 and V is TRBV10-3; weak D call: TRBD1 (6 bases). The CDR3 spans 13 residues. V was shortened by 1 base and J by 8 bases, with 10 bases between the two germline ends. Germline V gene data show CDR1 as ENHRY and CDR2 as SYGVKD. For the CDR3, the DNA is TGTGCCATCAGTGAGTTCCAAGGGGGTACGCAGTATTTT. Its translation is CAISEFQGGTQYF.

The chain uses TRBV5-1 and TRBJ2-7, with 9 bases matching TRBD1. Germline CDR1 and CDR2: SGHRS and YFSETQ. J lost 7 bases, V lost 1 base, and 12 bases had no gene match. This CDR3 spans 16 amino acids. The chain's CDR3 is CASSLKGEQGAREQYF. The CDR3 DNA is TGCGCCAGCAGCTTGAAGGGAGAACAGGGGGCAAGGGAGCAGTACTTC.

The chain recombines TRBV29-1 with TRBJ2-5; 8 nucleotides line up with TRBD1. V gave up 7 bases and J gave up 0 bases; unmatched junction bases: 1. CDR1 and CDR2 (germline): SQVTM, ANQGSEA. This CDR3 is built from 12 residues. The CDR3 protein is CSADRDQETQYF. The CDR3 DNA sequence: TGCAGCGCGGACAGGGACCAAGAGACCCAGTACTTC.

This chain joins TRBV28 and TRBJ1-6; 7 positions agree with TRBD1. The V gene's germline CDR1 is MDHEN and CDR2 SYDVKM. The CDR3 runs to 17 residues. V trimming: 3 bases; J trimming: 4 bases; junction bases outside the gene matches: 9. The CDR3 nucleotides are TGTGCCAGCAGTTTCGGGGGGACAGCTACTTATAATTCACCCCTCCACTTT. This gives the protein CASSFGGTATYNSPLHF.

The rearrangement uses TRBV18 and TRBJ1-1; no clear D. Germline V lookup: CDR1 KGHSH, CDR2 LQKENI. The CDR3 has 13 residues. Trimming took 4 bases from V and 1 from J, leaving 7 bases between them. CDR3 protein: CASSQNKNTEAFF. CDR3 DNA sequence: TGTGCCAGCTCACAAAACAAGAACACTGAAGCTTTCTTT.

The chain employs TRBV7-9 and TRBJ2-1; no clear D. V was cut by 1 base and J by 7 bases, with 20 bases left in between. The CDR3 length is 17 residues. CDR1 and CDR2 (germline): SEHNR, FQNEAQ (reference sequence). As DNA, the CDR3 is TGTGCCAGCAGCTTAGTTTCCCCCCACTACCATCGAAATGAGCAGTTCTTC. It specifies CASSLVSPHYHRNEQFF.

CDR3 coding DNA: TGTGCCAGCAGTGAATGGGGGGCGCCTTGGGGCACTGAAGCTTTCTTT. It specifies CASSEWGAPWGTEAFF. The chain couples TRBV6-1 to TRBJ1-1; TRBD1 is a possible D gene (6 bases). There are 16 residues in the CDR3. The V gene lost 2 bases and the J gene lost 4 bases, with 17 bases spanning the gap. The germline CDR1 and CDR2 sequences are MNHNS and SASEGT.

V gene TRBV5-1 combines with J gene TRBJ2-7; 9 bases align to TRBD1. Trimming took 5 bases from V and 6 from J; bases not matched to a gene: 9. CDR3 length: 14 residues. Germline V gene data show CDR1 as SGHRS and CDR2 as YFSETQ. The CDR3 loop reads CASRSRQGDGEQYF. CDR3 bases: TGCGCCAGCAGGTCTCGACAGGGGGATGGCGAGCAGTACTTC.

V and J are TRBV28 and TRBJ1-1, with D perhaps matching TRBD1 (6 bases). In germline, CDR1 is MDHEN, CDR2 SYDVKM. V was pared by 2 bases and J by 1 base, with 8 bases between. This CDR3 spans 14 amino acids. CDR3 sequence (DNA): TGTGCCAGCAGTTTACCAGGGGAGAACACTGAAGCTTTCTTT. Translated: CASSLPGENTEAFF.

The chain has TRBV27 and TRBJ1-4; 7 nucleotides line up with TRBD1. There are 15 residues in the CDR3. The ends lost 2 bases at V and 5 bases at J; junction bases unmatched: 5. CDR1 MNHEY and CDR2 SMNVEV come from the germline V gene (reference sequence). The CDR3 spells CASSLRGQLNEKLFF. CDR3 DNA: TGTGCCAGCAGTTTACGGGGACAGCTAAATGAAAAACTGTTTTTT.

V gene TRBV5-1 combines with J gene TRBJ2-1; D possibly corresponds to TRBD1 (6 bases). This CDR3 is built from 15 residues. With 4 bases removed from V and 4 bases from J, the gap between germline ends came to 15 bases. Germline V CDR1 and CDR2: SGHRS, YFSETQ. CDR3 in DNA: TGCGCCAGCAGCCCGCTGGGACACACATACAATGAGCAGTTCTTC. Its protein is CASSPLGHTYNEQFF.

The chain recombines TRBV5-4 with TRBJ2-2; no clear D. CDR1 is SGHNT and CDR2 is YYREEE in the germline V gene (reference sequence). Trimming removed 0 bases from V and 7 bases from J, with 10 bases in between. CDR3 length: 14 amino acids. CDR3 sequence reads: CASSLAKGGGELFF. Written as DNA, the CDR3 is TGTGCCAGCAGCTTGGCCAAGGGTGGCGGGGAGCTGTTTTTT. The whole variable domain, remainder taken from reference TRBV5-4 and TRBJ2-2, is ETGVTQSPTHLIKTRGQQVTLRCSSQSGHNTVSWYQQALGQGPQFIFQYYREEENGRGNFPPRFSGLQFPNYSSELNVNALELDDSALYLCASSLAKGGGELFFGEGSRLTVL.

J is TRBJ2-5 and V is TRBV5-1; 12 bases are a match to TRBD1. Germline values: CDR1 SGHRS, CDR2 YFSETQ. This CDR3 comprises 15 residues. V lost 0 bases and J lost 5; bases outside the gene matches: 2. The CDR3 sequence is CASSLGDRGRETQYF. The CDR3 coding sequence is TGCGCCAGCAGCTTGGGGGACAGGGGGCGTGAGACCCAGTACTTC.

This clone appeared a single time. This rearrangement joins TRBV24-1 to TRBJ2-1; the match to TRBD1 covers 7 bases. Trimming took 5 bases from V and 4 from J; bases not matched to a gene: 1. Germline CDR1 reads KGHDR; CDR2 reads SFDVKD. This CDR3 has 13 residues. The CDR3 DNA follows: TGTGCCACCAGTGGGGACAGTTACAATGAGCAGTTCTTC. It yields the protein CATSGDSYNEQFF.

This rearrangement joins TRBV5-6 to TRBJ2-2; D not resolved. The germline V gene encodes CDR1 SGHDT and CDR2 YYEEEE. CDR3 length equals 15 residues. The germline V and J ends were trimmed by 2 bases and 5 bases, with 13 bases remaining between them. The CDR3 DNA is TGTGCCAGCAGCTTACTCGACGGACCTACCGGGGAGCTGTTTTTT. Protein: CASSLLDGPTGELFF.

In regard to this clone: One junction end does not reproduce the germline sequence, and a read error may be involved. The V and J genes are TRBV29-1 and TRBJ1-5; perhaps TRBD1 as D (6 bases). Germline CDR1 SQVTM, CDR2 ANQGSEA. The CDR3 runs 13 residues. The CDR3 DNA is TGCAGCGCAAAAACGGGGGGCAAGCAGCCCCAGCATTTT. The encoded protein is CSAKTGGKQPQHF.

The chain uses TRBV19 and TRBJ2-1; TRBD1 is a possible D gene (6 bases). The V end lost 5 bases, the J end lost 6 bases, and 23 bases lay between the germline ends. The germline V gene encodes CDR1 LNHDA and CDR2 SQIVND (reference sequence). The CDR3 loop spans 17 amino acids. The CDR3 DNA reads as TGTGCCAGTAGTCTCTTGGGGCAGGGGAAAGGAGGCAATGAGCAGTTCTTC. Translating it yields CASSLLGQGKGGNEQFF. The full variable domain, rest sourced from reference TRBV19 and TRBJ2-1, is DGGITQSPKYLFRKEGQNVTLSCEQNLNHDAMYWYRQDPGQGLRLIYYSQIVNDFQKGDIAEGYSVSREKKESFPLTVTSAQKNPTAFYLCASSLLGQGKGGNEQFFGPGTRLTVL.

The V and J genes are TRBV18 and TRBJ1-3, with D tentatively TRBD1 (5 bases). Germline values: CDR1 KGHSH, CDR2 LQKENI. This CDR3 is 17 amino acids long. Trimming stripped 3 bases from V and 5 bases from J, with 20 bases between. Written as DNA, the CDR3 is TGTGCCAGCTCACCCGGCCCTGGGACCCCCCTCCGAAACACCATATATTTT. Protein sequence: CASSPGPGTPLRNTIYF. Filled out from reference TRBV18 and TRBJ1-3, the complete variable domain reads NAGVMQNPRHLVRRRGQEARLRCSPMKGHSHVYWYRQLPEEGLKFMVYLQKENIIDESGMPKERFSAEFPKEGPSILRIQQVVRGDSAAYFCASSPGPGTPLRNTIYFGEGSWLTVV.

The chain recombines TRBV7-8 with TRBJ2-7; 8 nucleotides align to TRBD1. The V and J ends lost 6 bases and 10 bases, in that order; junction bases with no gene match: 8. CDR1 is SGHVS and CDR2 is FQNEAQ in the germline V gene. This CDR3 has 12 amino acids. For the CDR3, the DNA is TGTGCCAGCAGGGAACTACAGGGGGGTCAGTACTTC. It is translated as CASRELQGGQYF.

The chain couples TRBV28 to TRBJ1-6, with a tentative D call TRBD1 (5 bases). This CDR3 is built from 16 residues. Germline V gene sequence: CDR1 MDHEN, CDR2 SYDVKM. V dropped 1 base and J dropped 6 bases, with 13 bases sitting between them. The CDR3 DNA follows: TGTGCCAGCAGTTTATTGGGGCGACAATTTAATTCACCCCTCCACTTT. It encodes CASSLLGRQFNSPLHF.

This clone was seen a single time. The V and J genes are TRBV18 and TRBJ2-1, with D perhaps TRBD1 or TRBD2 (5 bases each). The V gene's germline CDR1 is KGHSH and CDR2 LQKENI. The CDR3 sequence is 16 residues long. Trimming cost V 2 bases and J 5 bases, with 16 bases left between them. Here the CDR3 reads CASSPTTGWGNNEQFF. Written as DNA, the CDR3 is TGTGCCAGCTCACCAACCACCGGGTGGGGGAACAATGAGCAGTTCTTC. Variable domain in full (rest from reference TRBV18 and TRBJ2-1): NAGVMQNPRHLVRRRGQEARLRCSPMKGHSHVYWYRQLPEEGLKFMVYLQKENIIDESGMPKERFSAEFPKEGPSILRIQQVVRGDSAAYFCASSPTTGWGNNEQFFGPGTRLTVL.